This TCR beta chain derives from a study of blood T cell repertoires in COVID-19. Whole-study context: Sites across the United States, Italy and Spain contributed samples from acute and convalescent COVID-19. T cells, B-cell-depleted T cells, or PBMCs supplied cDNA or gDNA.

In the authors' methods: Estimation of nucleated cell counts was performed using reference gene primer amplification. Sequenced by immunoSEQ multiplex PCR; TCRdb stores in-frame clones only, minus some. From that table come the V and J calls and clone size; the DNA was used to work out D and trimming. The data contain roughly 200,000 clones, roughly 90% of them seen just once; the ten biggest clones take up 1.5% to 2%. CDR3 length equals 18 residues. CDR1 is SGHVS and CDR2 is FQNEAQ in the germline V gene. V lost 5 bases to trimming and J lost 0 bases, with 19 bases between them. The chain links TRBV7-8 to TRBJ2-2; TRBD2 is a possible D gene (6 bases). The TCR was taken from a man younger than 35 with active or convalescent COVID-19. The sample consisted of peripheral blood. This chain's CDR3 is CASSISGVTTSNTGELFF. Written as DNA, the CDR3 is TGTGCCAGCAGCATATCGGGGGTGACTACTTCGAACACCGGGGAGCTGTTTTTT.